This T cell receptor (beta chain) appears in the sequencing data of a study of PD-L1 blockade in urothelial cancer (dated by TCRdb to about 2017). With respect to the entire study: Every patient began therapy around 2014 and was given atezolizumab 1,200 mg intravenously every 3 weeks. About 90% of the roughly 29 patients were males with bladder-origin urothelial cancer, and about 65% of the roughly 30 reported a prior smoking history. Patients had an ECOG performance status of 0 or 1 and had received between 0 and 3 prior chemotherapy regimens. Blood samples were analyzed at 3 weeks after treatment start (second dose) and at 6 weeks after treatment start. A median of roughly 140,000 T cells and 83,000 or so unique TCRs was obtained from blood samples, and a median clonality of 0.080 was observed. An exploratory multi-omic analysis was conducted of the somatic, immune and clinical correlates of response to PD-L1 blockade with atezolizumab in urothelial cancer. Pretreatment tumor samples, along with matched peripheral blood serially collected before and after atezolizumab treatment, were subjected to TCR sequencing. Durable clinical benefit meant progression-free survival longer than 6 months, and TCR features were also tested against progression-free and overall survival. In the same patients, pretreatment tumors underwent whole exome sequencing and RNA sequencing in addition to TCR sequencing. Durable clinical benefit was achieved by nine patients and was not achieved by 20 patients. Pretreatment blood TCR-seq was available for twenty-nine patients, at least one posttreatment blood collection was obtained for some 25 patients, and tumor TCR-seq was available for some 25 patients. Beyond this particular receptor, the publication reports: At 3 weeks after the start of treatment, tumor-associated TCR clones in peripheral blood had expanded more in patients with durable benefit (n of about 22, p = 0.022). Because the sample size was small (n of about 29) and many exploratory analyses were performed, the results are intended to be hypothesis-generating. Improved progression-free and overall survival was associated with having pretreatment peripheral blood TCR clonality below the median.

Synthetic TCR analog templates were spiked into each PCR so that absolute template abundance could be estimated from read counts. TCRbeta CDR3 regions were amplified from genomic DNA with bias-controlled V and J gene primers using the immunoSEQ assay. Sequencing of rearranged TCRbeta segments was done at approximately 20X coverage. As for the authors' bioinformatics: Sequencing errors were corrected by clustering, and CDR3s were annotated against IMGT so that V, D and J genes could be assigned. Downstream analyses used only productive TCRbeta rearrangements and left out out-of-frame or stop-codon sequences. Clonality was computed as one minus Shannon entropy normalized by the log of the number of unique productive sequences. Fisher's exact test with Benjamini-Hochberg correction, using a cutoff of adjusted p below 0.01, was how clones that differed between time points or between blood and tumor were identified. As stored in TCRdb, this immuneACCESS dataset retains in-frame rearrangements with V and J assigned. A fraction of the clones does not appear; measured against another copy, unresolved V genes explain less than half of the discrepancy, and the remainder lacks a known reason. The V and J calls and clone size were taken over from that table, and D and trimming were inferred from the DNA. The sample data list tens of thousands of clones, and roughly 80% of these were observed just once. The top ten clones comprise approximately 3.3% of the sample.

Of note for this clone: Its antigen remains unidentified. No qualities accompany the bases; no much larger clone lies one base away.

The germline ends are 15 bases apart after V is trimmed by 2 bases and J by 6 bases. The CDR1 and CDR2 encoded by the germline V gene (reference sequence) are LNHDA and SQIVND. Its CDR3 holds 15 amino acids, cysteine through phenylalanine. Only the CDR3 region is kept as DNA, spanning 45 bases read in frame from base 1. A cohort of 30 or so patients with locally advanced or metastatic urothelial carcinoma, treated at Memorial Sloan Kettering on a trial protocol, was included. Peripheral blood mononuclear cells were collected pretreatment and during treatment, with between 1 and 8 total time points obtained per patient. The Qiagen DNeasy Blood extraction kit was used to purify genomic DNA from total PBMCs and from tumor samples. Collected pretreatment and during treatment, PBMCs were isolated and stored as previously described.

The clonotype comes from a man aged 70 or older with urothelial cancer. Sequences were derived from PBMCs, sampled around atezolizumab (anti-PD-L1) treatment. Recombination linked TRBV19 to TRBJ2-3; too little of a D gene remains to name it. The CDR3 reads as follows: CASSIRNSPTDTQYF. The bases read TGTGCCAGTAGTATAAGGAACAGCCCCACCGATACGCAGTATTTT.